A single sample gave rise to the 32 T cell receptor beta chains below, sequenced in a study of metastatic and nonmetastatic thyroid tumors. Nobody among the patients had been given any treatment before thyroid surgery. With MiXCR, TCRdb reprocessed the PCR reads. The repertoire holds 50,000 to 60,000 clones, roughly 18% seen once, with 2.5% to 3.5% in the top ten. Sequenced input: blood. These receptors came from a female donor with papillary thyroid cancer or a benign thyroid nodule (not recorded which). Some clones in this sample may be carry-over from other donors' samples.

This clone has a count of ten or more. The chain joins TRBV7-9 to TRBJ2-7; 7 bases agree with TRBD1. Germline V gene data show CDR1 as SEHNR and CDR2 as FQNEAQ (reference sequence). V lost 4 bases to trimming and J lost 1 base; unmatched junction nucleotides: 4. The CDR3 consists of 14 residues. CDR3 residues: CASSSTGISYEQYF. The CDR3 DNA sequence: TGTGCCAGCAGCTCGACAGGGATTTCCTACGAGCAGTACTTC. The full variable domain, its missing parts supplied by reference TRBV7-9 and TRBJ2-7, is DTGVSQNPRHKITKRGQNVTFRCDPISEHNRLYWYRQTLGQGPEFLTYFQNEAQLEKSRLLSDRFSAERPKGSFSTLEIQRTEQGDSAMYLCASSSTGISYEQYFGPGTRLTVT.

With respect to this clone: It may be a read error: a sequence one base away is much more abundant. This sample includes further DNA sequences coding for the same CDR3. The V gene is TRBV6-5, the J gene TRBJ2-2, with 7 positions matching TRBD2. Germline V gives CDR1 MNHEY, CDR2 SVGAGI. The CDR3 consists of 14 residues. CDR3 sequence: CARSYSSGTGELFF. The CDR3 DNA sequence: TGTGCCCGCAGTTACTCTAGCGGTACCGGGGAGCTGTTTTTT.

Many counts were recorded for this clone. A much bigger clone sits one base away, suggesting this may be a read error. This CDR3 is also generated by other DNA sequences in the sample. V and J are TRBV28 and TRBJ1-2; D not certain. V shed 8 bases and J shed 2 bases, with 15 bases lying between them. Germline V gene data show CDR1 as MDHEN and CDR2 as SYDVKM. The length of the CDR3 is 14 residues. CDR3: CASRLPGANYGYTF. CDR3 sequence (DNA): TGTGCCAGCCGGCTGCCGGGAGCCAACTATGGCTACACCTTC.

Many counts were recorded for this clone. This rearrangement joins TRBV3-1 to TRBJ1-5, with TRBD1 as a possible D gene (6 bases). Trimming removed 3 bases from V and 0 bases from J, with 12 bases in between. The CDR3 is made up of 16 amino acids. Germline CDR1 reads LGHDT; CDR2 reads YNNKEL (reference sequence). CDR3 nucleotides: TGTGCCAGCAGCCAGGGGGGGCCTTATAGCAATCAGCCCCAGCATTTT. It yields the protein CASSQGGPYSNQPQHF.

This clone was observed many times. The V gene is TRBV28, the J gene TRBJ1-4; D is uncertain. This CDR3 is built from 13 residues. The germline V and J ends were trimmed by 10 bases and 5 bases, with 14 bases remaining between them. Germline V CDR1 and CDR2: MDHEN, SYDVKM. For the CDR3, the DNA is TGTGCCATCAGAGGGCAGACAAATGAAAAACTGTTTTTT. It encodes CAIRGQTNEKLFF.

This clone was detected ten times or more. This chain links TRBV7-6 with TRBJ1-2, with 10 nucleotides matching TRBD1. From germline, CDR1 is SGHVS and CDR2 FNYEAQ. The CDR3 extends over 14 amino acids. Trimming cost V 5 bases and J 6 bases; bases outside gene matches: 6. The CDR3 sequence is CASSQDRGRDGYTF. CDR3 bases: TGTGCCAGCAGCCAAGACAGGGGGCGAGATGGCTACACCTTC.

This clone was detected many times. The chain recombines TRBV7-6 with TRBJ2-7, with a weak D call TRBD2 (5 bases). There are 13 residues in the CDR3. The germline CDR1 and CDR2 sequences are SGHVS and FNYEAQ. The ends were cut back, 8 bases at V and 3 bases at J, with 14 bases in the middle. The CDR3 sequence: CASGDPAGYEQYF. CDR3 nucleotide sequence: TGTGCCAGCGGAGACCCGGCGGGCTACGAGCAGTACTTC.

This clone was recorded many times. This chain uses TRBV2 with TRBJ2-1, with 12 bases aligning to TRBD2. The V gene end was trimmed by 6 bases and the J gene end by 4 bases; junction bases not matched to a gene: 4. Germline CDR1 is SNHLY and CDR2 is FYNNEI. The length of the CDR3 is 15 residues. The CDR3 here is CASRSGTSGYNEQFF. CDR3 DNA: TGTGCCAGCAGGTCCGGGACTAGCGGGTACAATGAGCAGTTCTTC.

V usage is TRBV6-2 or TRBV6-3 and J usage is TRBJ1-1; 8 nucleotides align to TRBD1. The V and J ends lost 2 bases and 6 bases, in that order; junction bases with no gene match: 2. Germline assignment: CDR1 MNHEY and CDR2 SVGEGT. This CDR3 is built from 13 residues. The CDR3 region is CASSYTGGAEAFF. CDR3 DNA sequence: TGTGCCAGCAGTTACACAGGGGGGGCTGAAGCTTTCTTT.

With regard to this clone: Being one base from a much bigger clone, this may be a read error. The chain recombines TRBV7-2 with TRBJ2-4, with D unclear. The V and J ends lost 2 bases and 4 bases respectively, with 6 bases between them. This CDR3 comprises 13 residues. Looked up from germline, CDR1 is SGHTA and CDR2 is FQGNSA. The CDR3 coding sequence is TGTGCCAGCAGCTTATTTTCGAAAAACATTCAGTACTTC. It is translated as CASSLFSKNIQYF.

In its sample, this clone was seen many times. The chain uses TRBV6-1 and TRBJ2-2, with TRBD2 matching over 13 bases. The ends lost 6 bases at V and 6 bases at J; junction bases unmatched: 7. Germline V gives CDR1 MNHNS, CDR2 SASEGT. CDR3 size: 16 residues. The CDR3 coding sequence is TGTGCCAGCAGACCGGGACTAGCGGGACGGGCCGGGGAGCTGTTTTTT. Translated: CASRPGLAGRAGELFF.

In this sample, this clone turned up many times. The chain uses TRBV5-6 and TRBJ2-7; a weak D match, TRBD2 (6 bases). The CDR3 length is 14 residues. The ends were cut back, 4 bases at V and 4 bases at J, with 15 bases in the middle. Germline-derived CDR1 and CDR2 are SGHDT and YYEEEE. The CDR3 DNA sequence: TGTGCCAGCAGCGTGACTAGGGGCAGGTACGAGCAGTACTTC. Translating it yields CASSVTRGRYEQYF.

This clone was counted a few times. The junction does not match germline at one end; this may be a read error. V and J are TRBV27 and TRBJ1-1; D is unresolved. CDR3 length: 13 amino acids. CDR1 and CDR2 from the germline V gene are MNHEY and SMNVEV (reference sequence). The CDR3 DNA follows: TGTGCCATCAGTTTCCAGGCGGTCACTGAAGCTTTCTTT. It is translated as CAISFQAVTEAFF.

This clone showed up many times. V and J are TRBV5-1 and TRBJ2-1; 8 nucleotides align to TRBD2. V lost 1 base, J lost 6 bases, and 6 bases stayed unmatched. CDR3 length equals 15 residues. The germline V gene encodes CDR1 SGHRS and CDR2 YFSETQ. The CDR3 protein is CASSLQSGRGNEQFF. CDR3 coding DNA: TGCGCCAGCAGCTTGCAGAGCGGGAGAGGCAATGAGCAGTTCTTC.

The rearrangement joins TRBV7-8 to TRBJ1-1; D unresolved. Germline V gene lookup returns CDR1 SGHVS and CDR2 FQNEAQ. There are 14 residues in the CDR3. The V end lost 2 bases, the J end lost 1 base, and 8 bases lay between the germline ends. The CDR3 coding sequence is TGTGCCAGCAGCTTACGCTCGGAGAACACTGAAGCTTTCTTT. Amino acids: CASSLRSENTEAFF.

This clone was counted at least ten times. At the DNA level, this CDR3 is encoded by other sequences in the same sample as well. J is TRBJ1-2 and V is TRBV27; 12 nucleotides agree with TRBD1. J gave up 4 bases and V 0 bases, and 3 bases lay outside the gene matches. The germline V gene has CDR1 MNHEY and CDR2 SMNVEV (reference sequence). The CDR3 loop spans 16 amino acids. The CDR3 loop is CASSLSGTGGVYGYTF. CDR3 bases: TGTGCCAGCAGTTTATCAGGGACAGGGGGCGTCTATGGCTACACCTTC.

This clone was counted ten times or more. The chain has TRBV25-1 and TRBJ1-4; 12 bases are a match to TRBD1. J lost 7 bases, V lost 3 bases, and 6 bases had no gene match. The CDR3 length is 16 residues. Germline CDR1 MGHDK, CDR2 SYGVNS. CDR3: CASSDGDRGRPEKLFF. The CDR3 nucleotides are TGTGCCAGCAGTGATGGGGACAGGGGGCGACCTGAAAAACTGTTTTTT.

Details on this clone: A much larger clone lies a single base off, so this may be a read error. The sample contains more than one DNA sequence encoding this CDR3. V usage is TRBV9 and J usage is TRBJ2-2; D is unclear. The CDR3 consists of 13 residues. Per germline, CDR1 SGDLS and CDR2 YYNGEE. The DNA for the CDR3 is TGTGCCAGCAGCGTAGGTGGCACCGGTGAGCTGTTTTTT. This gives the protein CASSVGGTGELFF.

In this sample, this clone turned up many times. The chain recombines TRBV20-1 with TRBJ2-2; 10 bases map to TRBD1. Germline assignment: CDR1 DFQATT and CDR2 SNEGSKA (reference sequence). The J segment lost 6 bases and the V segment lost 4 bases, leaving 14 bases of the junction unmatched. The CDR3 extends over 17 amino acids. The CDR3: CSAINTRRQGASGELFF. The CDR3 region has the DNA TGCAGTGCTATTAACACTCGGAGACAGGGGGCTTCCGGGGAGCTGTTTTTT.

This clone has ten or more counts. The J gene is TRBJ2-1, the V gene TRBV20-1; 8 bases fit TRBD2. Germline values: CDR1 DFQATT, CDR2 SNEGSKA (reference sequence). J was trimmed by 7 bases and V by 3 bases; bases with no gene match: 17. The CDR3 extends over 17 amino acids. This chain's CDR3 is CSASNLGASGHMNEQFF. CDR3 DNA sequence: TGCAGTGCTAGTAATCTTGGGGCTAGCGGGCATATGAATGAGCAGTTCTTC.

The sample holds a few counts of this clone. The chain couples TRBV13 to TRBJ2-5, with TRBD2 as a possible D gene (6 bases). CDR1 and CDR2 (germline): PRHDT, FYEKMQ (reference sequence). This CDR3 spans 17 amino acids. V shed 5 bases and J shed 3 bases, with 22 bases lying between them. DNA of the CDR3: TGTGCCAGCAGCGCCATGTGGCGGGAATCTAGAGAAGAGACCCAGTACTTC. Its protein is CASSAMWRESREETQYF. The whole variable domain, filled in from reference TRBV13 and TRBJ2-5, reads AAGVIQSPRHLIKEKRETATLKCYPIPRHDTVYWYQQGPGQDPQFLISFYEKMQSDKGSIPDRFSAQQFSDYHSELNMSSLELGDSALYFCASSAMWRESREETQYFGPGTRLLVL.

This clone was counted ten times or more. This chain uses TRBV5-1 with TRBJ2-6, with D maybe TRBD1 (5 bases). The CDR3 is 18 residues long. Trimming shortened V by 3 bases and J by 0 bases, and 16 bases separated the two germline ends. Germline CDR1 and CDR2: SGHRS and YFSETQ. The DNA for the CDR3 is TGCGCCAGCAGCTCAGGGCAGATATCATTCTCTGGGGCCAACGTCCTGACTTTC. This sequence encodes CASSSGQISFSGANVLTF.

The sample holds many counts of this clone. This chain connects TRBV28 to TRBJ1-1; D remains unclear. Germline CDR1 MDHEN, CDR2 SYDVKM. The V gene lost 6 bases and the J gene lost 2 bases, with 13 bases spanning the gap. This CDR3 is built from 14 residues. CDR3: CASRRPGINTEAFF. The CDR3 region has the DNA TGTGCCAGCAGAAGACCGGGGATCAACACTGAAGCTTTCTTT.

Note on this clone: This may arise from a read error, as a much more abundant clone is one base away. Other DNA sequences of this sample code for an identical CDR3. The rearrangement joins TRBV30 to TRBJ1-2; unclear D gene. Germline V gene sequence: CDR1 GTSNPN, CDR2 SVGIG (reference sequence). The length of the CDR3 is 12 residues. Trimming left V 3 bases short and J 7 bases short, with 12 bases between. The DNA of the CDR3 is TGTGCCTGGAGCGGTGCAAGGTGTGGCTACACCTTC. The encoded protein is CAWSGARCGYTF.

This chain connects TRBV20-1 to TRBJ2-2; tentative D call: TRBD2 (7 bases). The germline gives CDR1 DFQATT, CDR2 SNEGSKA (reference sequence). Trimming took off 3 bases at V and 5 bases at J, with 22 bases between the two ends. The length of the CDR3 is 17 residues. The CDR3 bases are TGCAGTGCTAGGGTATACCAGGGGAGGGACTGGACCGGGGAGCTGTTTTTT. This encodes CSARVYQGRDWTGELFF.

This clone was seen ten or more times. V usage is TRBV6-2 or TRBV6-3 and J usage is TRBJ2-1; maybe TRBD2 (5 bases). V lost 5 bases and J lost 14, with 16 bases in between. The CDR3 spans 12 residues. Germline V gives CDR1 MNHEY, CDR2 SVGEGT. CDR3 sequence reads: CASSRTDLGEFF. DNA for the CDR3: TGTGCCAGCAGTCGAACCGACCTCGGGGAGTTCTTC.

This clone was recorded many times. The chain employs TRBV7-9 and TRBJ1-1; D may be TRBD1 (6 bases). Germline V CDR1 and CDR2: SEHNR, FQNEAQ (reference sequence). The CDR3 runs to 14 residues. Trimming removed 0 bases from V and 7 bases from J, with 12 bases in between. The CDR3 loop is CASSLAAGTSEAFF. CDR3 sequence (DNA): TGTGCCAGCAGCTTAGCGGCCGGGACAAGTGAAGCTTTCTTT.

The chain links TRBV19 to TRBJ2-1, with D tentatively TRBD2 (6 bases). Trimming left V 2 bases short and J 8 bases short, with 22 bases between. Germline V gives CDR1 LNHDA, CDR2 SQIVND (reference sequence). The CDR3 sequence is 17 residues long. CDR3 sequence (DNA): TGTGCCAGTAGTATATCGTCTCCTGGACTATCTGCCGATGAGCAGTTCTTC. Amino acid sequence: CASSISSPGLSADEQFF.

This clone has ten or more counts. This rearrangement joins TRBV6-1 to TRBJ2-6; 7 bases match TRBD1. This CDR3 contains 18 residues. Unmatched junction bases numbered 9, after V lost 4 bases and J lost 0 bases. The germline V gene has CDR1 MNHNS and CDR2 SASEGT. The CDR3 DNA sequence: TGTGCCAGCAGTGGTTCGGGACAGCAGCACTCTGGGGCCAACGTCCTGACTTTC. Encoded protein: CASSGSGQQHSGANVLTF.

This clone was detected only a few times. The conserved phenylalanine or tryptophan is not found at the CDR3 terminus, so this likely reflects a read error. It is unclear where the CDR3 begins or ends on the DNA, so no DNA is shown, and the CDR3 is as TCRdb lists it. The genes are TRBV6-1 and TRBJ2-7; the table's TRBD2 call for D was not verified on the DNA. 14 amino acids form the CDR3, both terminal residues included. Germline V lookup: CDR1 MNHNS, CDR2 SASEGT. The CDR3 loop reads CARSEVSSGRQTYL.

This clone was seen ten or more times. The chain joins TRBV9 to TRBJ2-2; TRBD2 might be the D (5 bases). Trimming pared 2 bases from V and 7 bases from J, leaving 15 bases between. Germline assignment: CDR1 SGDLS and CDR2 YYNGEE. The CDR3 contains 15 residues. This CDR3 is CASSVRLADVGELFF. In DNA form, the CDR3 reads TGTGCCAGCAGCGTCCGTCTAGCTGATGTCGGGGAGCTGTTTTTT.

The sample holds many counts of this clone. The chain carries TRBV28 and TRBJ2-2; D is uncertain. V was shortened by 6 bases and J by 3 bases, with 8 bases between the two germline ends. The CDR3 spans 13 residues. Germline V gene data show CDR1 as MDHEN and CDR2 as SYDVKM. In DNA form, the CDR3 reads TGTGCCAGCAGATTCTGGGACACCGGGGAGCTGTTTTTT. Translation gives CASRFWDTGELFF.